The clone carrying this T cell receptor beta chain was picked up a small number of times. The CDR3 totals 14 residues. The V end lost 4 bases, the J end lost 0 bases, and 9 bases lay between the germline ends. Germline V gene data show CDR1 as MNHNY and CDR2 as SVGAGI (reference sequence). TCRdb's table, derived via immunoSEQ multiplex PCR, lists solely in-frame clones and lacks some. The table includes about 79,000 clones, roughly 95% detected once. The data were obtained in a study of T cell changes during pregnancy in multiple sclerosis. This chain links TRBV6-6 with TRBJ1-1, with D perhaps TRBD1 (5 bases). The receptor was derived from a female donor in good health, enrolled as a control in a pregnancy study. The starting material was peripheral blood, obtained in the second trimester of pregnancy. The chain's CDR3 is CASSFIQVNTEAFF. The CDR3 DNA reads TGTGCCAGCAGTTTCATACAGGTGAACACTGAAGCTTTCTTT.